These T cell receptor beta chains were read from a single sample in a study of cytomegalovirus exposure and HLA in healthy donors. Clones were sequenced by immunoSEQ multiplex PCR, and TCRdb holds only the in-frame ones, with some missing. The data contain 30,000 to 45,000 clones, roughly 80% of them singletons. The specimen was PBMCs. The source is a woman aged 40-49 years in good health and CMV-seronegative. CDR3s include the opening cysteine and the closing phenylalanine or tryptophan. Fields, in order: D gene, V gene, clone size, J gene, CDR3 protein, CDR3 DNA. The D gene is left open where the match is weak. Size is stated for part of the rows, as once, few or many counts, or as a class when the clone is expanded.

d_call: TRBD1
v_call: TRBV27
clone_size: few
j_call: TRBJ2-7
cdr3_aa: CASSLSGGLSYEQYF
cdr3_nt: TGTGCCAGCAGTCTATCAGGGGGCCTATCCTACGAGCAGTACTTC

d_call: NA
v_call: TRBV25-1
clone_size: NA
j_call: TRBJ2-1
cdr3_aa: CASSAYNEQFF
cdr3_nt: TGTGCCAGCAGTGCGTACAATGAGCAGTTCTTC

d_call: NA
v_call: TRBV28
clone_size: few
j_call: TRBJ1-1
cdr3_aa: CASSLGGATEAFF
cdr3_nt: TGTGCCAGCAGTTTAGGGGGGGCCACTGAAGCTTTCTTT

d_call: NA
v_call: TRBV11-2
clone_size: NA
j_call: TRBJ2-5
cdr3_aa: CASSLTPHQETQYF
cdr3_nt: TGTGCCAGCAGCTTAACTCCCCACCAAGAGACCCAGTACTTC

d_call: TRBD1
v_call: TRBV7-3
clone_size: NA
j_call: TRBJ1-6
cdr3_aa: CASSLAGQGNSPLHF
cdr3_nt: TGTGCCAGCAGCTTAGCCGGACAGGGTAATTCACCCCTCCACTTT

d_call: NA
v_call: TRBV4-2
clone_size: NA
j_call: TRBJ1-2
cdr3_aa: CASSQGGGYGYTF
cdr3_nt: TGTGCCAGCAGCCAAGGGGGGGGGTATGGCTACACCTTC

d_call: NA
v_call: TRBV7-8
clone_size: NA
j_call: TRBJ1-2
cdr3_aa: CASSPHRANRSRGYTF
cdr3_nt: TGTGCCAGCAGCCCCCACAGGGCAAACCGCTCTCGGGGCTACACCTTC

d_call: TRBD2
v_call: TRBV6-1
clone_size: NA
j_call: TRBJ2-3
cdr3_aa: CASSTSGGAVDTQYF
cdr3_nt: TGTGCCAGCAGTACTAGCGGGGGGGCAGTGGATACGCAGTATTTT

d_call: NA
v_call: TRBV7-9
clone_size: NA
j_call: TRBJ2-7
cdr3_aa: CASSLEHGRSSYEQYF
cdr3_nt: TGTGCCAGCAGCTTAGAGCATGGGAGGAGCTCCTACGAGCAGTACTTC

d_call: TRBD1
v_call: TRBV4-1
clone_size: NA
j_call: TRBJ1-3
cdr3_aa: CASSQGTGGNTIYF
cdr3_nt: TGCGCCAGCAGCCAAGGGACAGGAGGAAACACCATATATTTT

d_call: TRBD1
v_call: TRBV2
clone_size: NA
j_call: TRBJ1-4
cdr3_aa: CASSRQGAGEKLFF
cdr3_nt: TGTGCCAGCAGCCGACAGGGGGCAGGTGAAAAACTGTTTTTT

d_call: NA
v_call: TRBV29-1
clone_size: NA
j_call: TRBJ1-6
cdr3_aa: CSVSQGGGSPLHF
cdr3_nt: TGCAGCGTTTCTCAGGGAGGAGGTTCACCCCTCCACTTT

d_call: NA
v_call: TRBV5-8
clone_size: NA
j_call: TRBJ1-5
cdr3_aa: CASSLSIHQPQHF
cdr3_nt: TGTGCCAGCAGCTTGTCCATCCATCAGCCCCAGCATTTT

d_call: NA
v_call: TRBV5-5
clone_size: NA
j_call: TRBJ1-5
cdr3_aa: CASSLIPVGNQPQHF
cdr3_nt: TGTGCCAGCAGCTTGATTCCAGTGGGCAATCAGCCCCAGCATTTT

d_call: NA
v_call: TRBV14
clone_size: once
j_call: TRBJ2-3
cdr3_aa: CASRPTSIVLQYF
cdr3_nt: TGTGCCAGCAGGCCGACATCCATTGTTCTCCAGTATTTT

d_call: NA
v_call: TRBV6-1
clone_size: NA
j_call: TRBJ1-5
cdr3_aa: CASSEQFTNQPQHF
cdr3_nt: TGTGCCAGCAGTGAACAATTCACAAATCAGCCCCAGCATTTT

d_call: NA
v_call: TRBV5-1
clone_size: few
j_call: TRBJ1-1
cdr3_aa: CASSPGGTGDTEAFF
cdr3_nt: TGCGCCAGCAGCCCGGGAGGGACTGGGGATACTGAAGCTTTCTTT

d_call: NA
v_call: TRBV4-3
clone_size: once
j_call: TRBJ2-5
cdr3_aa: CASSQDQNRKETQYF
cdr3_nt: TGCGCCAGCAGCCAAGATCAAAACAGAAAAGAGACCCAGTACTTC

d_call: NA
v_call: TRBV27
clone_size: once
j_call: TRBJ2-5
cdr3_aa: CASRPTGRGETQYF
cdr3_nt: TGTGCCAGCAGACCAACAGGGAGAGGAGAGACCCAGTACTTC

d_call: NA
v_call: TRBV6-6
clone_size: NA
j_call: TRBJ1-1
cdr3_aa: CAGSWGDTEAFF
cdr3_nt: TGTGCCGGGTCGTGGGGGGACACTGAAGCTTTCTTT

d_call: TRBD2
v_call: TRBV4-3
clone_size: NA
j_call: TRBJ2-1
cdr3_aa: CASSQEEGLAGVNEQFF
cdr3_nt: TGCGCCAGCAGCCAAGAAGAAGGACTAGCGGGGGTCAATGAGCAGTTCTTC

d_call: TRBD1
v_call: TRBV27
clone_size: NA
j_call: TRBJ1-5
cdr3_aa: CASSKDRASNQPQHF
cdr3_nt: TGTGCCAGCAGTAAGGACAGGGCCTCCAATCAGCCCCAGCATTTT

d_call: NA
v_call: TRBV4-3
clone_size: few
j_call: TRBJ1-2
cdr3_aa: CASSQVGAGGYGYTF
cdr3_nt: TGCGCCAGCAGCCAAGTCGGCGCGGGAGGGTATGGCTACACCTTC

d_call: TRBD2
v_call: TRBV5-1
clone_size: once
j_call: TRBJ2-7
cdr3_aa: CASSVPGSGNEQYF
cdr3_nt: TGCGCCAGCAGCGTCCCGGGTAGCGGGAACGAGCAGTACTTC

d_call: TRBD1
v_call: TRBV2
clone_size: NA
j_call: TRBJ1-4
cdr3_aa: CASETGVREKLFF
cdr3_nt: TGTGCCAGCGAAACAGGGGTACGGGAAAAACTGTTTTTT

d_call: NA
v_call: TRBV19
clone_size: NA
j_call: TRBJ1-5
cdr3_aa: CASSMDKRSNQPQHF
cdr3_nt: TGTGCCAGTAGTATGGATAAGCGGAGCAATCAGCCCCAGCATTTT

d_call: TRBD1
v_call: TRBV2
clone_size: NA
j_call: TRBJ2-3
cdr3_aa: CASRPGGRADTQYF
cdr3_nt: TGTGCCAGCAGGCCAGGGGGCAGGGCAGATACGCAGTATTTT

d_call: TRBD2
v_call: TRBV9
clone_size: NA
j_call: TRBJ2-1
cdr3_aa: CASSVGLGGGFNEQFF
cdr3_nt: TGTGCCAGCAGCGTGGGGTTGGGCGGGGGGTTTAATGAGCAGTTCTTC

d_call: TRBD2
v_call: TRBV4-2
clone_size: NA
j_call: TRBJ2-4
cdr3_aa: CASSQTGTSGGPLAKNIQYF
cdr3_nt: TGTGCCAGCAGCCAAACCGGGACTAGCGGGGGACCCCTAGCCAAAAACATTCAGTACTTC

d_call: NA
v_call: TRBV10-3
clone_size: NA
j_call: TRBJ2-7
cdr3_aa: CAIATDISEQYF
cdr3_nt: TGTGCCATCGCGACAGACATCTCCGAGCAGTACTTC

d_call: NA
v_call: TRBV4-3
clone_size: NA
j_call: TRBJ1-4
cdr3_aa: CASTTVGGTNEKLFF
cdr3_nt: TGCGCCAGCACCACGGTCGGAGGGACTAATGAAAAACTGTTTTTT

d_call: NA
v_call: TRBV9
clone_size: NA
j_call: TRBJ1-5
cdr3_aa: CASSVGTGRDQPQHF
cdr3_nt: TGTGCCAGCAGCGTAGGTACAGGCCGTGATCAGCCCCAGCATTTT

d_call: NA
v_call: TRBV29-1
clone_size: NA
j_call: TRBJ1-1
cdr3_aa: CSVEVGVTEAFF
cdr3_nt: TGCAGCGTTGAAGTAGGGGTAACTGAAGCTTTCTTT

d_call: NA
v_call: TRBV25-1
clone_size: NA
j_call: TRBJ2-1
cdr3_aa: CASSAPGGVGDEQFF
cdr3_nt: TGTGCCAGCAGTGCTCCAGGCGGGGTAGGAGATGAGCAGTTCTTC

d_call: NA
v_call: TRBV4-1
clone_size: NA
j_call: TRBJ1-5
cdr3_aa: CASSQEDTRSQPQHF
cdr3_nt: TGCGCCAGCAGCCAAGAAGATACGCGGAGTCAGCCCCAGCATTTT

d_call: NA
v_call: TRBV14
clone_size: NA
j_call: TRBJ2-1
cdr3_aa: CASSQDKGTHYNEQFF
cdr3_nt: TGTGCCAGCAGCCAAGACAAGGGGACACACTACAATGAGCAGTTCTTC

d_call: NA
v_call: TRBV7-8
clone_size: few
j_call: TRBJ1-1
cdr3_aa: CASSIAGPMNTEAFF
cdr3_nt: TGTGCCAGCAGCATTGCGGGACCCATGAACACTGAAGCTTTCTTT

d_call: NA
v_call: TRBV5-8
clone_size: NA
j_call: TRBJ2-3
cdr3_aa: CASSLAGRNTQYF
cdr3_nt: TGTGCCAGCAGCTTGGCGGGGAGGAATACGCAGTATTTT